The clone carrying this TCR beta chain was counted ten times or more. Its target is not known. By flow cytometry, patients selected for sequencing had shown an expansion of CD8+CD57+ cells. All participating patients were living with severe acquired aplastic anemia. Blood came from patients not yet given any therapy. This record belongs to a study of CD8+CD57+ T cells in acquired aplastic anemia. TCR beta VDJ and CDR3 profiles were obtained from a genomic DNA template. Using its own MiXCR run on the reads, TCRdb lists one record per CDR3 protein. The sample records 120,000 or so distinct CDR3 sequences, approximately 41% being singletons. Notes on the study in general: Levels of CD8+ Simpson's diversity were not significantly distinct in patients versus controls. Patients and controls were found to share some 30 CD8+ CDR3 sequences.

Trimming left V 1 base short and J 3 bases short, with 13 bases between. Germline CDR1 reads MNHNS; CDR2 reads SASEGT. This CDR3 spans 15 amino acids. This chain uses TRBV6-1 with TRBJ2-7, with D perhaps TRBD1 or TRBD2 (6 bases each). Sequenced sample: sorted CD4+, CD8+, or CD8+CD57+ T cells (not recorded which) from PBMCs. The receptor comes from a human donor with aplastic anemia. CDR3 amino acids: CASSEGWGALYEQYF. The CDR3 DNA follows: TGTGCCAGCAGTGAAGGGTGGGGGGCCCTCTACGAGCAGTACTTC.